Listed below are T cell receptor beta chains from one sample, sequenced in a study of blood T cell repertoires in COVID-19. Generated by immunoSEQ multiplex PCR, the TCRdb table keeps only in-frame clones and is missing some. The table lists approximately 200,000 clones, about 80% of them singletons. Sequencing was done on a sample of peripheral blood. All receptors derive from a woman in her twenties or thirties who had recovered from COVID-19. The CDR3 runs from the conserved cysteine through the conserved F or W. A D gene is named only where the DNA matches it firmly. Rows give clone size only sometimes, using once, few, many, or a class for an expanded clone.

size	V	J	D	DNA	CDR3
once	TRBV7-3	TRBJ1-5	TRBD1	TGTGCCAGCAGCTTAACGGGACAGGGGAATCAGCCCCAGCATTTT	CASSLTGQGNQPQHF
.	TRBV28	TRBJ2-1	TRBD2	TGTGCCAGCAGTTTATCCGTAGCGGGAGGTTATAATGAGCAGTTCTTC	CASSLSVAGGYNEQFF
few	TRBV6-5	TRBJ1-5	.	TGTGCCAGCAGAGACAGTGCTTGGCAGCCCCAGCATTTT	CASRDSAWQPQHF
.	TRBV7-3	TRBJ2-3	TRBD2	TGTGCCAGCAGCCCCCTTGGGCTAGCGGGAGGGTACAAAGGGGTAGATACGCAGTATTTT	CASSPLGLAGGYKGVDTQYF
once	TRBV28	TRBJ2-7	.	TGTGCCAGCACTAATTCAGCGTACCCTCGGGAGCAGTACTTC	CASTNSAYPREQYF
.	TRBV29-1	TRBJ1-5	.	TGCAGCGTTGAAGGGCCTGGTCATTACAGGCCGCCCCAGCATTTT	CSVEGPGHYRPPQHF
.	TRBV19	TRBJ1-2	TRBD1	TGTGCCAGTCGGACAGGAACCATTAAGAACTATGGCTACACCTTC	CASRTGTIKNYGYTF
.	TRBV2	TRBJ2-3	.	TGTGCCAGCAGGGATACAGGAACAGATACGCAGTATTTT	CASRDTGTDTQYF
.	TRBV5-5	TRBJ2-1	TRBD1	TGTGCCAGCAGCCCAGCTGTCAGGACAGGGCACAATGAGCAGTTCTTC	CASSPAVRTGHNEQFF
once	TRBV7-3	TRBJ1-2	TRBD1	TGTGCCACCCCCCTTCGACAGGGCCAAAGGGGCTACACCTTC	CATPLRQGQRGYTF
.	TRBV29-1	TRBJ2-7	.	TGCAGCGTTTCGGGTTCAGGGGAGCAGTACTTC	CSVSGSGEQYF
.	TRBV2	TRBJ1-2	.	TGTGCCAGCAGTGAAAACTTGGGGCCCTATGGCTACACCTTC	CASSENLGPYGYTF
.	TRBV5-1	TRBJ1-1	TRBD1	TGCGCCAGCAGCCTGATTTACAGGGGAAACACTGAAGCTTTCTTT	CASSLIYRGNTEAFF
.	TRBV2	TRBJ1-3	TRBD1	TGTGCCAGCAGTCTGATGGCAGGGGGGACAGGAAACACCATATATTTT	CASSLMAGGTGNTIYF
.	TRBV11-2	TRBJ1-6	.	TGTGCCAGCAGCTTAGCAGACAGAAATTCACCCCTCCACTTT	CASSLADRNSPLHF
.	TRBV19	TRBJ1-5	.	TGTGCCAGTAGTATTAGCGGCGGCAGGGTGGGGGATCAGCCCCAGCATTTT	CASSISGGRVGDQPQHF
.	TRBV7-9	TRBJ2-1	.	TGTGCCAGCAGCCCGTCTGCCTCGAGGAGCTCCTACAATGAGCAGTTCTTC	CASSPSASRSSYNEQFF
.	TRBV28	TRBJ1-5	.	TGTGCCAGCAGCACAGGTCAGCCCCAGCATTTT	CASSTGQPQHF
.	TRBV20-1	TRBJ2-1	TRBD1	TGCAGTGCTAGTCCCCTTTGGGGGGACAGGGTGAATGAGCAGTTCTTC	CSASPLWGDRVNEQFF
.	TRBV27	TRBJ2-5	.	TGTGCCAGCAGTGGAACAGACCAGACCCAGTACTTC	CASSGTDQTQYF
.	TRBV19	TRBJ1-5	TRBD1	TGTGCCAGTAGTGACAGGGACCAGCCCCAGCATTTT	CASSDRDQPQHF
few	TRBV2	TRBJ2-2	TRBD2	TGTGCCAGCAGTACCGGGACTAGCGGGAGAACGAACACCGGGGAGCTGTTTTTT	CASSTGTSGRTNTGELFF
.	TRBV9	TRBJ2-3	TRBD2	TGTGCCAGCGGGGGGGAGCGGACAGATACGCAGTATTTT	CASGGERTDTQYF
.	TRBV25-1	TRBJ2-4	TRBD2	TGTGCCAGCAGTGAATTGCTAGCGGGGGACCCAGCCAAAAACATTCAGTACTTC	CASSELLAGDPAKNIQYF
.	TRBV5-4	TRBJ2-7	.	TGTGCCAGCAGTCGAGATAGCGGTTCCTACGAGCAGTACTTC	CASSRDSGSYEQYF
.	TRBV5-1	TRBJ1-1	TRBD1	TGCGCCAGCAACGAATTCACAGGGGGCATGAACACTGAAGCTTTCTTT	CASNEFTGGMNTEAFF
.	TRBV21-1	TRBJ1-6	.	TGTGCCAGCAGTGACTTGGGGACACTGTATAATTCACCCCTCCACTTT	CASSDLGTLYNSPLHF
.	TRBV5-1	TRBJ2-7	TRBD2	TGCGCCAGCAGCAGAGCGGGAGACTCCTACGAGCAGTACTTC	CASSRAGDSYEQYF
.	TRBV12-3/TRBV12-4	TRBJ1-5	TRBD1	TGTGCCAGCAGACAGGGGGCCGGTCAGCCCCAGCATTTT	CASRQGAGQPQHF
.	TRBV4-1	TRBJ2-7	TRBD1	TGCGCCAGCAGCCAAGATCCCCTAGGGGGCAGCGAGCAGTACTTC	CASSQDPLGGSEQYF
.	TRBV7-3	TRBJ1-1	.	TGTGCCAGCAGTTCGGACAGGAACACTGAAGCTTTCTTT	CASSSDRNTEAFF
.	TRBV24-1	TRBJ2-1	TRBD2	TGTGCCACCAGTGAGGAGAGCGGGAGCTTTGAGCAGTTCTTC	CATSEESGSFEQFF